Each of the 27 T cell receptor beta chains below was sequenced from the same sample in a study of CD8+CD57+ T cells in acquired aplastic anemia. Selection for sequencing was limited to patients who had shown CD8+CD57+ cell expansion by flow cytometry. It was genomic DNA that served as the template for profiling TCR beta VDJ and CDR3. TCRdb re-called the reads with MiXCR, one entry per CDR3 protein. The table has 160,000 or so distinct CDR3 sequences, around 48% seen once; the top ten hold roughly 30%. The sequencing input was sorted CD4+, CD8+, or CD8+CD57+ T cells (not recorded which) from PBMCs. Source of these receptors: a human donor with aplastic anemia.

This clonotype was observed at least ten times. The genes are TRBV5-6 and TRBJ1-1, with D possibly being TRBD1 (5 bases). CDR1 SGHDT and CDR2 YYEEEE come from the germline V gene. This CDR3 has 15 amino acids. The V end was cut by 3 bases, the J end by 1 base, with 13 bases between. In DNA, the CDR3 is TGTGCCAGCAGCTGGACATGGGGAAGGAACACTGAAGCTTTCTTT. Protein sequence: CASSWTWGRNTEAFF.

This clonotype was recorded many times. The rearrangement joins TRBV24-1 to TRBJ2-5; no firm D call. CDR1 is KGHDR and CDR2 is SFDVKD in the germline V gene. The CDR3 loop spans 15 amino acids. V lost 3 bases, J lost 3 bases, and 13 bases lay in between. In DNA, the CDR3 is TGTGCCACCAGTGATAGCAGCGCAATGAAAGAGACCCAGTACTTC. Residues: CATSDSSAMKETQYF.

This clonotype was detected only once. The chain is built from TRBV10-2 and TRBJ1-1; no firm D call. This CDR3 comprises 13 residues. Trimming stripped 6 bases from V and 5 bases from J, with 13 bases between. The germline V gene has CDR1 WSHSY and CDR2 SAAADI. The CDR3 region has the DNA TGCGCCAGCAGAGTGGGGAGAGGGACTGAAGCTTTCTTT. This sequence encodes CASRVGRGTEAFF.

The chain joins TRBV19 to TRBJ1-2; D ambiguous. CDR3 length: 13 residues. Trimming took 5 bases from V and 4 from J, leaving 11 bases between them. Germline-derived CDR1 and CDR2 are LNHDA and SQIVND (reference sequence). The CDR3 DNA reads TGTGCCAGTAGTCCGTTTGGACTCTATGGCTACACCTTC. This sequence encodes CASSPFGLYGYTF.

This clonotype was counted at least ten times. The CDR3 nucleotides are TGTGCCAGCAGCGGGGCCGGGGAGGGTAGGATGGAGACCCAGTACTTC. This sequence encodes CASSGAGEGRMETQYF. The rearrangement links TRBV5-6 to TRBJ2-5; 7 nucleotides agree with TRBD2. Germline loops: CDR1 SGHDT, CDR2 YYEEEE. The CDR3 has 16 amino acids. The V segment lost 4 bases and the J segment 5 bases; nucleotides outside the gene matches: 14. Using reference TRBV5-6 and TRBJ2-5 for the parts outside the CDR3, the full variable domain is DAGVTQSPTHLIKTRGQQVTLRCSPKSGHDTVSWYQQALGQGPQFIFQYYEEEERQRGNFPDRFSGHQFPNYSSELNVNALLLGDSALYLCASSGAGEGRMETQYFGPGTRLLVL.

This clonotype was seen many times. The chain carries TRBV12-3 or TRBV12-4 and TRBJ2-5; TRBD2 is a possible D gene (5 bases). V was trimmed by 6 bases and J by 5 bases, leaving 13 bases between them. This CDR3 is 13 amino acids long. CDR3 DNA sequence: TGTGCCAGCAGAGCGGAGTTACAGGAGACCCAGTACTTC. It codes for CASRAELQETQYF.

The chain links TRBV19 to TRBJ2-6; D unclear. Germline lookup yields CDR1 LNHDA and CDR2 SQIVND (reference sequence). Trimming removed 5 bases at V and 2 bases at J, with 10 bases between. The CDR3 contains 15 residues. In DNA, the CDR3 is TGTGCCAGTAGTTCACAGTCTACTGGGGCCAACGTCCTGACTTTC. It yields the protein CASSSQSTGANVLTF.

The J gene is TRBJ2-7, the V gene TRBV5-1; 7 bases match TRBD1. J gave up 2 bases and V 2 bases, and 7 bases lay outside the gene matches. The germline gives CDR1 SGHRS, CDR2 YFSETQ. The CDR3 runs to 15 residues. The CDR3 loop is CASSFSGTEAYEQYF. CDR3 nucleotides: TGCGCCAGCAGCTTCTCCGGGACAGAGGCCTACGAGCAGTACTTC.

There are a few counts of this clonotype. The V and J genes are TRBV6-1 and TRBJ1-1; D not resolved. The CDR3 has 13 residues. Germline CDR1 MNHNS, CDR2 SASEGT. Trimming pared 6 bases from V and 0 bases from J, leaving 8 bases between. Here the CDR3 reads CASSIDMNTEAFF. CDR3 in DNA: TGTGCCAGCAGCATAGACATGAACACTGAAGCTTTCTTT.

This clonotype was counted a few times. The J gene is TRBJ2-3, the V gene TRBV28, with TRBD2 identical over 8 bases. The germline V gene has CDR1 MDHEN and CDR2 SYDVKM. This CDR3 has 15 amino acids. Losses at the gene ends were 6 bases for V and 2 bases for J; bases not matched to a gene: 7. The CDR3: CASSPAAGVTDTQYF. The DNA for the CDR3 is TGTGCCAGCAGCCCAGCAGCGGGAGTCACAGATACGCAGTATTTT.

Here the CDR3 DNA reads TGTGCCAGCAGCTTTGACAGAACTGAAGCTTTCTTT. Protein sequence: CASSFDRTEAFF. This chain joins TRBV7-2 and TRBJ1-1, with a possible D match to TRBD1 (5 bases). Trimming removed 3 bases from V and 5 bases from J, with 7 bases in between. Germline V gene lookup returns CDR1 SGHTA and CDR2 FQGNSA. This CDR3 contains 12 residues.

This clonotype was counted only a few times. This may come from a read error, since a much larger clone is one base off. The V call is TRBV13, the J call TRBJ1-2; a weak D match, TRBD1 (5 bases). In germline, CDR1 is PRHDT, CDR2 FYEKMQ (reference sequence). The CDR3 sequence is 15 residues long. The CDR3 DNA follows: TGTGCCAGCAGCGGAAGGCAGACAGCTAACTATGGCCACACCTTC. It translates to CASSGRQTANYGHTF.

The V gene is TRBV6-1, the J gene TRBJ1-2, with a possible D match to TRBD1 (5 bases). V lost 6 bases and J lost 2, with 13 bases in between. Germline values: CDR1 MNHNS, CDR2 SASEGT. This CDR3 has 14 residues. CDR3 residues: CASRPGPTNYGYTF. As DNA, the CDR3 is TGTGCCAGCAGACCGGGACCGACAAACTATGGCTACACCTTC.

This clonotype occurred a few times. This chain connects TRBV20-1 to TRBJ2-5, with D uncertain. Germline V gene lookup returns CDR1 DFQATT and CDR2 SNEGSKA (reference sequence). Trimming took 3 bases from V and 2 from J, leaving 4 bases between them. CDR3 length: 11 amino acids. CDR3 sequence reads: CSASGQETQYF. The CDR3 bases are TGCAGTGCTAGTGGTCAAGAGACCCAGTACTTC.

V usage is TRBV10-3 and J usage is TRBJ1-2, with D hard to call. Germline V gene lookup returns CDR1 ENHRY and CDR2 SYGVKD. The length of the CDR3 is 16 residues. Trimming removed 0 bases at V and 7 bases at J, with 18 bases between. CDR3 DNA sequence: TGTGCCATCAGTGAGTCCGGCAAGGCATCGTCTTTTGGCTACACCTTC. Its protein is CAISESGKASSFGYTF.

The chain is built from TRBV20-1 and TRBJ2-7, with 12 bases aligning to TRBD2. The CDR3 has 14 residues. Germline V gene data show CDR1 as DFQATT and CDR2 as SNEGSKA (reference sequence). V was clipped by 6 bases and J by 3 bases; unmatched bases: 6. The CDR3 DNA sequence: TGCAGTGCCCTCGGACTAGCGGGAAACTACGAGCAGTACTTC. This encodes CSALGLAGNYEQYF.

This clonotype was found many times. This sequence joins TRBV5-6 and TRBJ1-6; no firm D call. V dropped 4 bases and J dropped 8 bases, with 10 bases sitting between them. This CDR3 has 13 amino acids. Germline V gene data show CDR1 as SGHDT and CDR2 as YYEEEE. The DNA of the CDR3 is TGTGCCAGCAGCCCGGACTGGGATTCACCCCTCCACTTT. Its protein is CASSPDWDSPLHF.

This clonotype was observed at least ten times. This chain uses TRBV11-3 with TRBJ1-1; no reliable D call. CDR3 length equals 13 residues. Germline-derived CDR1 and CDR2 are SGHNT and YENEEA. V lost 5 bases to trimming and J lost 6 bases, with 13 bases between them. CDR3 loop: CASSRPPGAEAFF. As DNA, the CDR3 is TGTGCCAGCAGCCGTCCCCCGGGCGCTGAAGCTTTCTTT.

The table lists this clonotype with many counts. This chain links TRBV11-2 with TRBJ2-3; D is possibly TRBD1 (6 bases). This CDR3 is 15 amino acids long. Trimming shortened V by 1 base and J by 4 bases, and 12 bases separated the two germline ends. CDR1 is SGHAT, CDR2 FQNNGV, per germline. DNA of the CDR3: TGTGCCAGCAGCTTAGGAGGGGGATTCGCAGATACGCAGTATTTT. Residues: CASSLGGGFADTQYF.

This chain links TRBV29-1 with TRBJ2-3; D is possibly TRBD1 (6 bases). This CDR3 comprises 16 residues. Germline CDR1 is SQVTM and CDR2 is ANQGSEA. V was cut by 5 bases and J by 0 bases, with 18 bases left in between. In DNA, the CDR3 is TGCAGCGTTACCGGACCGACAGGCTATAGCACAGATACGCAGTATTTT. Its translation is CSVTGPTGYSTDTQYF.

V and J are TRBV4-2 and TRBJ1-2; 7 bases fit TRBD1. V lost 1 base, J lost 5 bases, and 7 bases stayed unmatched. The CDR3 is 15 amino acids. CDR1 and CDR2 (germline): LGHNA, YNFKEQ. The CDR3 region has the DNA TGTGCCAGCAGCCAAGCGAACTCGGGACAGTATGGCTACACCTTC. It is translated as CASSQANSGQYGYTF.

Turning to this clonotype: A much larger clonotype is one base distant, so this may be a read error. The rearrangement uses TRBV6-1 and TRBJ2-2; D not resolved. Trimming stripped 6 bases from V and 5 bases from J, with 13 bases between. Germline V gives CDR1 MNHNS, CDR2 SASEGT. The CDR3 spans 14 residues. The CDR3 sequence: CASSLLAPTGELFF. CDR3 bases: TGTGCCAGCAGCCTCTTGGCACCGACCGGGGAGCTGTTTTTT.

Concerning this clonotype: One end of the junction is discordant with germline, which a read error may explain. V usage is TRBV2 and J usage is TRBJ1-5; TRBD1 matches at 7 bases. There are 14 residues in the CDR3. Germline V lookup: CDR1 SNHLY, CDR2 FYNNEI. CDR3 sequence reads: CTSSRQGLEAAQHF. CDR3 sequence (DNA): TGTACCAGCAGTCGACAGGGCCTCGAGGCGGCCCAGCATTTT.

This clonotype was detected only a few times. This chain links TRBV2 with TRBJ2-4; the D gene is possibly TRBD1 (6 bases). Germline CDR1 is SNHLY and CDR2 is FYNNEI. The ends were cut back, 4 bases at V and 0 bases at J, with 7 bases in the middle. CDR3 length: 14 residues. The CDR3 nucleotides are TGTGCCAGCAGTGGACAGGAAGCCAAAAACATTCAGTACTTC. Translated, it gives CASSGQEAKNIQYF.

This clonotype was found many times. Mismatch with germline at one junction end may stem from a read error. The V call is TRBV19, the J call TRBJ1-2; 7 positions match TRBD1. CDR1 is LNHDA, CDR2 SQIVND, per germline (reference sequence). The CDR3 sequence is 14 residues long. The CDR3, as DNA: TGTGCCAGTAGTGTAGAGGGGGCGAACTATGGCTACACCTTC. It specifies CASSVEGANYGYTF.

The CDR3 DNA reads TGTGCCAGTACCCTATCCGATCAAGGGAATTCACCCCTCCACTTT. Translated, it gives CASTLSDQGNSPLHF. V is TRBV19 and J is TRBJ1-6; D uncertain. Germline V CDR1 and CDR2: LNHDA, SQIVND (reference sequence). Between the trimmed V and J ends, which lost 7 bases and 7 bases, there was a span of 17 bases. The length of the CDR3 is 15 residues.

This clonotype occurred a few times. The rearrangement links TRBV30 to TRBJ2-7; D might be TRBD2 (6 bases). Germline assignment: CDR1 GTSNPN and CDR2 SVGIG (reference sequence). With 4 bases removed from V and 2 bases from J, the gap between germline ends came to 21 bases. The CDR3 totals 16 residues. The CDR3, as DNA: TGTGCCTGGACGGGAGTAGCGGAAGACACAACCTACGAGCAGTACTTC. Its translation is CAWTGVAEDTTYEQYF.